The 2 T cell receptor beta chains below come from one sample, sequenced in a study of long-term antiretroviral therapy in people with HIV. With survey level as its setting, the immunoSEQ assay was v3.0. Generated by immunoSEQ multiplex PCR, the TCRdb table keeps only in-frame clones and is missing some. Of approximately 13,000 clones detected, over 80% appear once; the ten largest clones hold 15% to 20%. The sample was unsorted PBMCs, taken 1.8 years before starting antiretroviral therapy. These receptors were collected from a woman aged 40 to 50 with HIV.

The CDR3 nucleotides are TGCGCCAGCAGCTTTAGTCCGGACTCGAGGGAGCAGTTCTTC. This sequence encodes CASSFSPDSREQFF. The chain uses TRBV5-1 and TRBJ2-1; D possibly corresponds to TRBD2 (5 bases). Germline CDR1 reads SGHRS; CDR2 reads YFSETQ. V was cut by 2 bases and J by 10 bases, with 16 bases left in between. CDR3 length equals 14 residues.

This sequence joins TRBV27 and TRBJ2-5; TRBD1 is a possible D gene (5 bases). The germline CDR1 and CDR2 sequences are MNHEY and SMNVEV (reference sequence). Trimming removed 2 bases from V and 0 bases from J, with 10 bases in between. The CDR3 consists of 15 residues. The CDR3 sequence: CASSLKGPHQETQYF. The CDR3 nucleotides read TGTGCCAGCAGTTTAAAGGGGCCGCACCAAGAGACCCAGTACTTC.